The T cell receptor beta chain described here comes from a study of response to subunit inactivated influenza vaccine (dated by TCRdb to the late 2010s). Looking at the study overall: To follow how T cells responded to a trivalent subunit inactivated influenza vaccine, the researchers relied on deep quantitative profiling of the T cell receptor repertoire.

Overall results and qualifications from the work: It was suggested by the authors that each seasonal influenza vaccination may recruit only a limited number of new T cells.

Library prep was done by RT-PCR. The listed sequencing device is Illumina HiSeq 2500. TCRdb redid the processing of the public reads, applying fastp at Q25 and MiXCR, and retained in-frame beta chains. Rows matching on CDR3 protein sequence are summarized as one entry with the most common DNA and genes. This sample comprises 860,000 or so distinct CDR3 sequences, 21% of them detected only once. The ten largest clones capture about 10% of the sample. This clonotype has a count of ten or more. Its antigen has not been determined. The input lacks base qualities; no much larger clone sits a single base away. The CDR3 numbers 11 residues from cysteine through phenylalanine. The retained sequence is limited to the CDR3, 33 bases, with the frame set at the first base. Trimming removed 3 bases from V and 5 bases from J, leaving 2 bases between the germline ends.

Recombination joined TRBV12-3 or TRBV12-4 with TRBJ1-5, with the D gene not clear enough to name. The TCR sequence derives from a man aged 45-65 years who received an inactivated influenza vaccine. Donor details come from another sample of the same person, matched by shared clones. The sequencing used PBMCs from blood, collected roughly 5 days after vaccination. The CDR3 protein: CASSFDQPQHF. The sequenced DNA: TGTGCCAGCAGTTTTGATCAGCCCCAGCATTTT.